The 7 T cell receptor beta chains below come from one sample, sequenced in a study of regulatory T cells in long-lasting Graves disease. Described time point: newly diagnosed GD, antithyroid drugs for less than 3 months. The authors made the TCR library using RNA they extracted from PBMCs. TCR beta libraries were built with iRepertoire HTBI primers and Arm-PCR of CDR3 regions. Each CDR3 protein gets one entry after TCRdb re-called the multiplex PCR reads with MiXCR. The table shows 560,000 or so distinct CDR3 sequences, with about 15% occurring only once. These same records also appear under a second study, on T cells in Graves' hyperthyroidism and ophthalmopathy.

This sample comprised peripheral blood mononuclear cells (PBMCs), obtained at new diagnosis, from a patient treated with antithyroid drugs. These receptors all stem from a man between 18 and 29 years old with Graves disease.

Ten or more counts support this clonotype. The rearrangement uses TRBV5-1 and TRBJ2-1; TRBD1 might be the D (6 bases). CDR1 SGHRS and CDR2 YFSETQ come from the germline V gene. This CDR3 comprises 13 residues. V was trimmed by 7 bases and J by 7 bases, leaving 15 bases between them. The CDR3, as DNA: TGCGCCAGCGTCGGACAGACTATTAATGAGCAGTTCTTC. It translates to CASVGQTINEQFF.

The chain combines TRBV18 with TRBJ2-2; D perhaps matches TRBD1 (5 bases). V lost 5 bases and J 6 bases, leaving 16 bases between the germline ends. The CDR3 consists of 15 residues. Germline V gene data show CDR1 as KGHSH and CDR2 as LQKENI. The CDR3 DNA reads TGTGCCAGCTCAACTTCCTCAGGGCCCCCCGGGGAGCTGTTTTTT. It translates to CASSTSSGPPGELFF.

V usage is TRBV20-1 and J usage is TRBJ2-5, with 11 bases lining up with TRBD2. The CDR3 is 16 residues long. V gave up 3 bases and J gave up 2 bases; unmatched junction bases: 8. Germline V CDR1 and CDR2: DFQATT, SNEGSKA (reference sequence). The CDR3 loop reads CSASGGGLAVQETQYF. The CDR3 nucleotides read TGCAGTGCTAGTGGGGGGGGACTAGCGGTACAAGAGACCCAGTACTTC.

This clonotype came up many times. The J gene is TRBJ2-3, the V gene TRBV6-2 or TRBV6-3, with 10 positions matching TRBD2. The length of the CDR3 is 16 residues. The ends lost 2 bases at V and 3 bases at J; junction bases unmatched: 5. Per the germline V gene, CDR1 is MNHEY and CDR2 is SVGEGT. The CDR3 DNA follows: TGTGCCAGCAGTTACACCCCTAGCGGGAGAACAGATACGCAGTATTTT. Residues: CASSYTPSGRTDTQYF.

The sample holds a few counts of this clonotype. The chain combines TRBV25-1 with TRBJ2-2; the D gene is possibly TRBD2 (7 bases). This CDR3 spans 15 amino acids. V dropped 7 bases and J dropped 6 bases, with 18 bases sitting between them. Germline V gives CDR1 MGHDK, CDR2 SYGVNS. CDR3 residues: CASTGGGALAGELFF. CDR3 bases: TGTGCCAGCACTGGGGGGGGCGCCTTAGCCGGGGAGCTGTTTTTT.

The V gene is TRBV2, the J gene TRBJ2-1, with 12 bases aligning to TRBD2. The junction had 3 bases not matched to a gene; V was cut back by 2 bases and J by 7 bases. The CDR3 length is 15 residues. Per germline, CDR1 SNHLY and CDR2 FYNNEI. The CDR3 region is CASSELAGGRNEQFF. The CDR3 bases are TGTGCCAGCAGTGAACTAGCGGGAGGGCGGAATGAGCAGTTCTTC.

The gene calls are TRBV19 and TRBJ2-7; a possible D gene is TRBD2 (5 bases). Germline lookup yields CDR1 LNHDA and CDR2 SQIVND (reference sequence). Trimming took 5 bases from V and 4 from J, leaving 21 bases between them. The CDR3 consists of 16 residues. CDR3 amino acids: CASSPRVGVGKYEQYF. DNA of the CDR3: TGTGCCAGTAGTCCTCGTGTAGGAGTCGGGAAATACGAGCAGTACTTC.